The table lists the clone carrying this T cell receptor (beta chain) with a count of one. Antigen specificity is unknown. This record belongs to a study of T cell responses to AZD1222 COVID-19 vaccine. Study results and limitations: Only after the peak T cell response were repertoires sampled. The study found Spike-specific TCR breadth and depth rose after two AZD1222 doses. Donors skewed white British and female; clonal diversity was possibly underestimated.

Measured with immunoSEQ multiplex PCR; TCRdb has only the in-frame clones, and not every one. The sample consists of approximately 140,000 clones, 90% to 95% of them appearing once. Trimming shortened V by 7 bases and J by 0 bases, and 14 bases separated the two germline ends. Germline loops: CDR1 LNHDA, CDR2 SQIVND (reference sequence). CDR3 length: 15 residues. The source material was peripheral blood, sampled on day 0 of AZD1222 vaccination. The V gene is TRBV19, the J gene TRBJ2-3; D not certain. The clonotype originates from an adult in good health. The CDR3 reads CASMRKGSSTDTQYF. CDR3 DNA sequence: TGTGCCAGTATGCGGAAAGGTTCTAGCACAGATACGCAGTATTTT.